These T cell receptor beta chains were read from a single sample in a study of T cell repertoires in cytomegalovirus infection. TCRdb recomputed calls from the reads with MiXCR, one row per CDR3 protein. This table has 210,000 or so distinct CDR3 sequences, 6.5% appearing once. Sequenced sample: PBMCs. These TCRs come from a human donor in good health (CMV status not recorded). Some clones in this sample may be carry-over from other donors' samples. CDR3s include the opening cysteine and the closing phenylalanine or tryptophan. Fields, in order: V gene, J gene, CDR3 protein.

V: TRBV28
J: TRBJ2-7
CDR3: CASKGLSYEQYF

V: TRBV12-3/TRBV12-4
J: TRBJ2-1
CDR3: CASSIGTGSYNEQFF

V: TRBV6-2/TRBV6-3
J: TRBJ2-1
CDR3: CASSYPAGLAVNEQFF

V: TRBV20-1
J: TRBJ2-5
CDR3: CSARTSGVQETQYF

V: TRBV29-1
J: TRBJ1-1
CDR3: CSGIPGNTEAFF

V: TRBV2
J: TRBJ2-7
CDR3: CASPGLAGSYEQYF

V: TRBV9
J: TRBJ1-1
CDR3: CASSVMGARATEAFF

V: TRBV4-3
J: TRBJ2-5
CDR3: CASSQDLGTAETQYF

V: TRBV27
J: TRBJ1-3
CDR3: CASSLGLASGNTIYF

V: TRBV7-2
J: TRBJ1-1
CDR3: CASSLSRARTEAFF

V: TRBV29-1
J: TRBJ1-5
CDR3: CSARTGANSNQPQHF

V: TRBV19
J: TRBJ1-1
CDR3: CASKTVGLANTEAFF

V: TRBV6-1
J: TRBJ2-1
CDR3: CASSLEGTASNEQFF

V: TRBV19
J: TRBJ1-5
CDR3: CASSIAPTAYYQPQHF

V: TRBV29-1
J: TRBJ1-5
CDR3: CSVGAGVGQPQHF

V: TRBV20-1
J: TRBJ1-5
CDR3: CSARTGDQPQHF

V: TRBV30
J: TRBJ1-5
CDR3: CAWSSNINQPQHF

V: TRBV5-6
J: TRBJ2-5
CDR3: CASSGIQETQYF

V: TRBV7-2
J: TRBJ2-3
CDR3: CASSLPVGAQGAYTQYF

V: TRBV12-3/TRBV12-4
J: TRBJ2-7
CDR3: CASSASQGNRWGEQYF

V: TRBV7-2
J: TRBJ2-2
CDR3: CASSPGTGVVGELFF

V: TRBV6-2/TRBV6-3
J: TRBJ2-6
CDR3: CASKTGGLSGANVLTF

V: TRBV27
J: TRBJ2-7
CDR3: CASSFGAVPSAYEQYF

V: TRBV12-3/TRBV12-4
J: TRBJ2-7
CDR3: CASSLFPARGLEQYF

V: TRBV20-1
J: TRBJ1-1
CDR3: CSAPVGRDTEAFF

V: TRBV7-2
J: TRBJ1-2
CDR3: CASSLGRPGYGYTF

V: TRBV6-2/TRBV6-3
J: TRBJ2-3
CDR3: CASRPRTGDTQYF

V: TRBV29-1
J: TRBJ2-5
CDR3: CSVDQGAETQYF

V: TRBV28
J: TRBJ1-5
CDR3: CASSLVSGLGSGNQPQHF

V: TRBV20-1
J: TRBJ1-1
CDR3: CSCRMNTEAFF

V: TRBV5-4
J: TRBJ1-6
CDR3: CASSSKTGGDNSPLHF

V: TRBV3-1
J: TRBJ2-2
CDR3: CATTNTGELFF

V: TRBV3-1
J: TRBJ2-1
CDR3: CASSPSGQGYNEQFF

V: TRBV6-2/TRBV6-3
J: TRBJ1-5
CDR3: CANRESLRGPDNQPQHF

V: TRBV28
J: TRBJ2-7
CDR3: CASKWGSDEQYF

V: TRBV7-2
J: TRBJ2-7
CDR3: CASGGGGDGAYEQYF

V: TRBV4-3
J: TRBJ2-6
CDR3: CASSQATVGSGANVLTF

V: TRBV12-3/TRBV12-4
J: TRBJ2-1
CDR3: CASTFASNEQFF